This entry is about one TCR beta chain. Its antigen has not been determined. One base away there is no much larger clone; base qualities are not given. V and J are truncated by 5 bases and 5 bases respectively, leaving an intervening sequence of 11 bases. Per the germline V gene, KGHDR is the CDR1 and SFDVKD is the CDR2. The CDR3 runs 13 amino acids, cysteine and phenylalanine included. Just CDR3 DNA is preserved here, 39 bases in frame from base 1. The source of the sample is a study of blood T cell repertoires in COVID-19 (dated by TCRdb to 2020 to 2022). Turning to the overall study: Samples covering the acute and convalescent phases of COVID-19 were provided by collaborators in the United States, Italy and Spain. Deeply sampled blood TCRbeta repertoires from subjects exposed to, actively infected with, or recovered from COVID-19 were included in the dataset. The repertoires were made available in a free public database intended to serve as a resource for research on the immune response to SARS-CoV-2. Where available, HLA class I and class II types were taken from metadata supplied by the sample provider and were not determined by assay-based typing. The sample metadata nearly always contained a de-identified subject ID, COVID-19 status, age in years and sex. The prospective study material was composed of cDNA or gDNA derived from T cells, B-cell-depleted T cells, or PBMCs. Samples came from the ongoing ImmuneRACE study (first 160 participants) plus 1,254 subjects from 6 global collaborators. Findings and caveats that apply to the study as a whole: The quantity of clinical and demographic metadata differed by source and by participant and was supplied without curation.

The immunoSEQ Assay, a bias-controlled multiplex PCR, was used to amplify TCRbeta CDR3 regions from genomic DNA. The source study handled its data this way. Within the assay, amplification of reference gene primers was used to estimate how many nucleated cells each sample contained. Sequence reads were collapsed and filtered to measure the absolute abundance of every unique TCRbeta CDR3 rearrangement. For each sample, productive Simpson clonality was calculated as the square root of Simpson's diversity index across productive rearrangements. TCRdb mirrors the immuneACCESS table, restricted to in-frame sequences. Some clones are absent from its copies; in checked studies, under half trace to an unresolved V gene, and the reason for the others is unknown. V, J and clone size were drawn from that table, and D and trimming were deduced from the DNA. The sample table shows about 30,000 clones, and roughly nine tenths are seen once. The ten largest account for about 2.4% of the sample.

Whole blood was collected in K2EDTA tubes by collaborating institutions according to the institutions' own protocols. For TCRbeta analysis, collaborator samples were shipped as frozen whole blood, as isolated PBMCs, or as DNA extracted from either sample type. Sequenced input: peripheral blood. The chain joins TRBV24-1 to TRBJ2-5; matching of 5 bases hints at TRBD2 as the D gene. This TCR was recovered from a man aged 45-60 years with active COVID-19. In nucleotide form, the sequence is TGTGCCACCAGTGTCGCCGGGGAGGAGACCCAGTACTTC. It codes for CATSVAGEETQYF.